These 2 T cell receptor beta chains were sequenced from one sample in a study of OX40 agonist ivuxolimab in advanced cancers. The repertoire was sequenced with immunoSEQ multiplex PCR; TCRdb's copy has only in-frame clones and lacks some. The sample yields over 60,000 clones, 85% seen once. This sample comprised CD4+ or CD8+ T cells sorted from blood, obtained in a trial of the OX40 agonist ivuxolimab. These receptors all stem from an adult with an advanced solid tumor such as melanoma, head and neck, liver or kidney cancer.

The chain carries TRBV5-1 and TRBJ2-2; no clear D gene. CDR1 and CDR2 from the germline V gene are SGHRS and YFSETQ. The CDR3 loop spans 13 amino acids. V was cut by 4 bases and J by 7 bases, with 11 bases left in between. The CDR3 loop reads CASSPLLGGELFF. Here the CDR3 DNA reads TGCGCCAGCAGCCCCCTGTTGGGCGGGGAGCTGTTTTTT.

The chain joins TRBV6-1 to TRBJ2-7; D not certain. The CDR3 runs 13 residues. Germline V lookup: CDR1 MNHNS, CDR2 SASEGT. Trimming removed 0 bases at V and 4 bases at J, with 7 bases between. In DNA, the CDR3 is TGTGCCAGCAGTGAAGCGCTTCGATACGAGCAGTACTTC. Translating gives CASSEALRYEQYF.